This T cell receptor (beta chain) was retrieved from a study of Ad26.COV2.S vaccination and SARS-CoV-2 variants. Study-level points and caveats: Breadth and depth estimates from TCRs may understate total T cell responses. It was found that vaccine and placebo recipients had similar non-spike TCR breadth.

As for this clone: Its antigen is not identified.

The CDR3 length is 13 residues. Between the trimmed V and J ends, which lost 1 base and 4 bases, there was a span of 5 bases. The assay was immunoSEQ multiplex PCR, and TCRdb's table has in-frame clones only and misses some. Here the sample spans approximately 140,000 clones, 75% to 90% being singletons. The sequence derives from a human donor who had recovered from COVID-19. The sample was peripheral blood, taken after recovery from COVID-19. The chain joins TRBV12-3 or TRBV12-4 to TRBJ1-5, with D possibly matching TRBD1 (5 bases). CDR3 sequence reads: CASSLGQNQPQHF. Written as DNA, the CDR3 is TGTGCCAGCAGTTTAGGACAGAATCAGCCCCAGCATTTT.